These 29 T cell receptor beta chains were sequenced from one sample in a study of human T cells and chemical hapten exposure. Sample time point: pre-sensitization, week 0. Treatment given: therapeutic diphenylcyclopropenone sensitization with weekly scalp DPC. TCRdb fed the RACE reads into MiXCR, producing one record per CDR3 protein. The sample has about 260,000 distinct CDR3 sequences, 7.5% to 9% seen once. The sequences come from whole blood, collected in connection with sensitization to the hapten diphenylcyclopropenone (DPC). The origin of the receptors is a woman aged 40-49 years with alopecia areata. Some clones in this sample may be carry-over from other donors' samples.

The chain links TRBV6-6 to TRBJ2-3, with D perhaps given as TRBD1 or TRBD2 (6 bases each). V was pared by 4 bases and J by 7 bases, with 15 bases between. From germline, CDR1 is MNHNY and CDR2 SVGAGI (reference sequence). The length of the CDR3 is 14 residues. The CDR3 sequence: CASSSTGGANTQYF. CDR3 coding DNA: TGTGCCAGCAGTTCAACCGGGGGCGCAAATACGCAGTATTTT.

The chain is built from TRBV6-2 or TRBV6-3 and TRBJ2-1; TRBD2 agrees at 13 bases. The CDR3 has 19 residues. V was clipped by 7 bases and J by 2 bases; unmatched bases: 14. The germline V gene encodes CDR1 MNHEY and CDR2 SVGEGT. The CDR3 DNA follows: TGTGCCAGCACCCCCAGACGGTCTGGACTAGCGGGAGCCTACAATGAGCAGTTCTTC. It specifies CASTPRRSGLAGAYNEQFF.

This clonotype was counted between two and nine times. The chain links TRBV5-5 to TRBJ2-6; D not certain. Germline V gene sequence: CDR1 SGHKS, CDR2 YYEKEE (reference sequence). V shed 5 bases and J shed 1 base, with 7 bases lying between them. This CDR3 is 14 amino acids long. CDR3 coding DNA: TGTGCCAGCAGTGTCCCGTCTGGGGCCAACGTCCTGACTTTC. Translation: CASSVPSGANVLTF.

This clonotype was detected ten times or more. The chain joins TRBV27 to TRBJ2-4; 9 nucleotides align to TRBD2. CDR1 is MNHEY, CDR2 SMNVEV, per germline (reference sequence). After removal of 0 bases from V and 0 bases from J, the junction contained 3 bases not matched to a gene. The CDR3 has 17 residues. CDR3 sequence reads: CASSLSREGRAKNIQYF. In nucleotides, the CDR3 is TGTGCCAGCAGTTTATCGCGGGAGGGAAGAGCCAAAAACATTCAGTACTTC.

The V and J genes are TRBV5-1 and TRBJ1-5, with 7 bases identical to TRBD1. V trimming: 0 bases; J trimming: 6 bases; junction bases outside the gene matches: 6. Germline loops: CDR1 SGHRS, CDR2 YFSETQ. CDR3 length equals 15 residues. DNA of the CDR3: TGCGCCAGCAGCTTGGAAGGCAGGGGGGGTCAGCCCCAGCATTTT. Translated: CASSLEGRGGQPQHF.

CDR3 amino acids: CASSEGRLAGATDTQYF. The CDR3 coding sequence is TGTGCCAGCAGTGAAGGACGGCTAGCGGGTGCGACAGATACGCAGTATTTT. The chain is built from TRBV25-1 and TRBJ2-3, with 8 bases fitting TRBD2. With 2 bases clipped from V and 3 bases from J, the junction kept 10 bases outside the gene matches. Germline CDR1 reads MGHDK; CDR2 reads SYGVNS. This CDR3 contains 17 residues.

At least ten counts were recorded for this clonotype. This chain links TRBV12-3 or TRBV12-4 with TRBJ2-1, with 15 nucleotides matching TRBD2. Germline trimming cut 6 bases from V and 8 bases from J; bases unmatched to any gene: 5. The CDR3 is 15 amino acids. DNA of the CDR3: TGTGCCAGCAGACGGGGACTAGCGGGAGGTTATGAGCAGTTCTTC. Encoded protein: CASRRGLAGGYEQFF.

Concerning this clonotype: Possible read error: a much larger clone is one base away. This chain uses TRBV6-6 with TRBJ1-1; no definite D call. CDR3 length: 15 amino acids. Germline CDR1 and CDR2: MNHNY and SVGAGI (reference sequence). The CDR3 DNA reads TGTGCCAGCAGTTACTCGGACGGCCCTCAGGCTGAAGTTTTCTTT. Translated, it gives CASSYSDGPQAEVFF.

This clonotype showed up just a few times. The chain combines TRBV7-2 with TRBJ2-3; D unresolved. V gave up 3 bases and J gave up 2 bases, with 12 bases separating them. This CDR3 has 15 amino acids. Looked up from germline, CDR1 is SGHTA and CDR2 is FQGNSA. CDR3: CASSFRPLLTDTQYF. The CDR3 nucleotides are TGTGCCAGCAGCTTTAGGCCCCTTCTCACAGATACGCAGTATTTT.

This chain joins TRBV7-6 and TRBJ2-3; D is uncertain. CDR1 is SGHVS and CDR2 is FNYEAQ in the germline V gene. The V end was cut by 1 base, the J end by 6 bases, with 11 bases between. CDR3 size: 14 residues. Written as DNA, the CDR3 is TGTGCCAGCAGCTTAGGGAGTAAAGGGGATACGCAGTATTTT. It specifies CASSLGSKGDTQYF.

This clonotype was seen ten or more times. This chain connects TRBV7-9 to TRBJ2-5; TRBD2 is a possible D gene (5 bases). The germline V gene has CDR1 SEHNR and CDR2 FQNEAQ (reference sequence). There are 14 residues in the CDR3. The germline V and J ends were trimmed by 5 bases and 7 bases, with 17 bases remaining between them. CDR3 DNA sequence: TGTGCCAGCAGCGACCAAATCCTCAGCGGGACCCAGTACTTC. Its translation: CASSDQILSGTQYF.

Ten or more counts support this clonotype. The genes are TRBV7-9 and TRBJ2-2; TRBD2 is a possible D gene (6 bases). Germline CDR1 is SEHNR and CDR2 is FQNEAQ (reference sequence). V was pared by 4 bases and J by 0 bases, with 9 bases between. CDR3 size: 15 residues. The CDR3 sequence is CASSSRLANTGELFF. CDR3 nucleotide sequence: TGTGCCAGCAGCTCCCGACTAGCGAACACCGGGGAGCTGTTTTTT.

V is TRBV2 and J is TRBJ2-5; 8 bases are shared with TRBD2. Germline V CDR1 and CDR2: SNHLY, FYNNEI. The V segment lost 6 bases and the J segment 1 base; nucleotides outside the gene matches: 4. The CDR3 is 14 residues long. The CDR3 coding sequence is TGTGCCAGCAGACTAGCGGCTTTCCAAGAGACCCAGTACTTC. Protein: CASRLAAFQETQYF.

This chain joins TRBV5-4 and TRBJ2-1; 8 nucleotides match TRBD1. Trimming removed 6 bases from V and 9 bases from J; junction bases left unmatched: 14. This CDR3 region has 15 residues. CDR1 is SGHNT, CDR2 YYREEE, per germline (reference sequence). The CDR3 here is CASTLRDRSFGEQFF. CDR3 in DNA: TGTGCCAGCACCCTCCGGGACAGGTCTTTCGGTGAGCAGTTCTTC. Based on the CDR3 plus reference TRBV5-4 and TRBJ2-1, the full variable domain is ETGVTQSPTHLIKTRGQQVTLRCSSQSGHNTVSWYQQALGQGPQFIFQYYREEENGRGNFPPRFSGLQFPNYSSELNVNALELDDSALYLCASTLRDRSFGEQFFGPGTRLTVL.

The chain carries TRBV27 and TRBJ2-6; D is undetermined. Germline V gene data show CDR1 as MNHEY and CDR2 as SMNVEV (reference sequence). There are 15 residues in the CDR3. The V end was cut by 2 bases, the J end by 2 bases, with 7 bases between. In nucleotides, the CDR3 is TGTGCCAGCAGTTTAAGCTCGGCTGGGGCCAACGTCCTGACTTTC. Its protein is CASSLSSAGANVLTF.

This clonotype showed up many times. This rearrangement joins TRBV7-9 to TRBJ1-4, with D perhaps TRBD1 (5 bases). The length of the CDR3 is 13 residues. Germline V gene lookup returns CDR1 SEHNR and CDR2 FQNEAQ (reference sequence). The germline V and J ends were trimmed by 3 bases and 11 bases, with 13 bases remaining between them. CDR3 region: CASSFDSGNKLFF. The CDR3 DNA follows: TGTGCCAGCAGCTTCGACTCAGGGAACAAACTGTTTTTT. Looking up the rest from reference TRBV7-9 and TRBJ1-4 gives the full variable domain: DTGVSQNPRHKITKRGQNVTFRCDPISEHNRLYWYRQTLGQGPEFLTYFQNEAQLEKSRLLSDRFSAERPKGSFSTLEIQRTEQGDSAMYLCASSFDSGNKLFFGSGTQLSVL.

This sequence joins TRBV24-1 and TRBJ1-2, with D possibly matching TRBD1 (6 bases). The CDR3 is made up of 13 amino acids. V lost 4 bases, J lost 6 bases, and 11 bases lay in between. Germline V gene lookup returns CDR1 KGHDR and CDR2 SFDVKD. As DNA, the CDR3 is TGTGCCACCAGTGAGTCCTGGACAGATGGCTACACCTTC. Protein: CATSESWTDGYTF.

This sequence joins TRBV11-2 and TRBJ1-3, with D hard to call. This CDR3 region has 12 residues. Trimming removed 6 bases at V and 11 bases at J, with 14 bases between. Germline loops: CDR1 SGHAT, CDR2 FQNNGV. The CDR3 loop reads CASRGPGGSIYF. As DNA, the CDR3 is TGTGCCAGCAGAGGTCCCGGAGGCTCCATATATTTT.

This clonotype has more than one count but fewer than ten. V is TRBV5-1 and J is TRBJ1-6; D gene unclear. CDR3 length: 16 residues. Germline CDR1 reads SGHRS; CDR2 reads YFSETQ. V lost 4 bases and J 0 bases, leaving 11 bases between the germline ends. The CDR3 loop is CASSPGSLSYNSPLHF. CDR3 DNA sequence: TGCGCCAGCAGCCCAGGCAGTCTCTCCTATAATTCACCCCTCCACTTT. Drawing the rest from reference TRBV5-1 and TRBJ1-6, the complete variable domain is KAGVTQTPRYLIKTRGQQVTLSCSPISGHRSVSWYQQTPGQGLQFLFEYFSETQRNKGNFPGRFSGRQFSNSRSEMNVSTLELGDSALYLCASSPGSLSYNSPLHFGNGTRLTVT.

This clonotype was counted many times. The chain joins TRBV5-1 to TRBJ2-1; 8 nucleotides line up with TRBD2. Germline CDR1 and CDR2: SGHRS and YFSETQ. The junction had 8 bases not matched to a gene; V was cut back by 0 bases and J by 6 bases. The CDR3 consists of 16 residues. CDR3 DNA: TGCGCCAGCAGCTTGGGTGGGGGACTAGGTTTCAATGAGCAGTTCTTC. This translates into CASSLGGGLGFNEQFF. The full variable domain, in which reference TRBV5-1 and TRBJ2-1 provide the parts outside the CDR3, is KAGVTQTPRYLIKTRGQQVTLSCSPISGHRSVSWYQQTPGQGLQFLFEYFSETQRNKGNFPGRFSGRQFSNSRSEMNVSTLELGDSALYLCASSLGGGLGFNEQFFGPGTRLTVL.

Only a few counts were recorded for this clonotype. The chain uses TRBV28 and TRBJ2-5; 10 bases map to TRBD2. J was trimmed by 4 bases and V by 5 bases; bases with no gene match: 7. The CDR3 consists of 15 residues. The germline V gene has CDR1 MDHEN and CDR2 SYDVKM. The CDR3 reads CASSLGPSGRETQYF. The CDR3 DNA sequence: TGTGCCAGCAGTCTAGGACCTAGCGGGAGAGAGACCCAGTACTTC.

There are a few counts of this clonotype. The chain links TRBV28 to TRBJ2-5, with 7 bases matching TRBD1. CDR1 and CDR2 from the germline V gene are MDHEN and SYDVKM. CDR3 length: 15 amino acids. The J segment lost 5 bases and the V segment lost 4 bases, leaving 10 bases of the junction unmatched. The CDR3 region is CASSSRRQGQETQYF. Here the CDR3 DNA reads TGTGCCAGCAGTTCCCGCCGACAGGGCCAGGAGACCCAGTACTTC.

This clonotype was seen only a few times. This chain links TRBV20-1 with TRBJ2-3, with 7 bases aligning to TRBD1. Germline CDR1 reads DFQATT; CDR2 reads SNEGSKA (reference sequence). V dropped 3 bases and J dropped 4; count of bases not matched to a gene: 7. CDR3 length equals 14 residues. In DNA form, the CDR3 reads TGCAGTGCTAGTACCCCAGGGGGTGCAGATACGCAGTATTTT. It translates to CSASTPGGADTQYF.

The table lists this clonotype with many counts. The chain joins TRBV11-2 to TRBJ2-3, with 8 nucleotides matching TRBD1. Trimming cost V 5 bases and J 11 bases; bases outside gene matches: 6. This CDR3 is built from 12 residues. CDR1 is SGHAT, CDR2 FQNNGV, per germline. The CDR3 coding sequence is TGTGCCAGCAGCCACCGGGACAGGTTGCAGTATTTT. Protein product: CASSHRDRLQYF.

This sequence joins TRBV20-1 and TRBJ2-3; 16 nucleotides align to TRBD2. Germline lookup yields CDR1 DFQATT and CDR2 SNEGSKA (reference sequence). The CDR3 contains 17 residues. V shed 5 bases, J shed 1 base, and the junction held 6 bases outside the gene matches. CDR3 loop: CSAPGLAGGQGTDTQYF. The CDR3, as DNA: TGCAGTGCTCCGGGACTAGCGGGAGGGCAAGGCACAGATACGCAGTATTTT.

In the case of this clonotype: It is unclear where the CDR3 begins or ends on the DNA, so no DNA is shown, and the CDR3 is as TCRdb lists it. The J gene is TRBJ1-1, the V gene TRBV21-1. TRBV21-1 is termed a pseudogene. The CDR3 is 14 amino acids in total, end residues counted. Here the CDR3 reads CASGPWGGGTEAFF.

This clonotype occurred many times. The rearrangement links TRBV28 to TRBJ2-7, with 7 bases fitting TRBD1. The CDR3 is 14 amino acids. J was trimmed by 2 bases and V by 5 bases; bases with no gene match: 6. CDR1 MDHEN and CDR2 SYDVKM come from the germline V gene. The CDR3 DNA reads TGTGCCAGCAGTGCCCGACAGGGTCCCTACGAGCAGTACTTC. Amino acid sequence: CASSARQGPYEQYF.

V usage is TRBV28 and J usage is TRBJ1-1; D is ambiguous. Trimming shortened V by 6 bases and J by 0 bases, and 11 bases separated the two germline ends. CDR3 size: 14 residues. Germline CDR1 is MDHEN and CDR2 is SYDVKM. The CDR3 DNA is TGTGCCAGCAGGGGTACACCCATGAACACTGAAGCTTTCTTT. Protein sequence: CASRGTPMNTEAFF. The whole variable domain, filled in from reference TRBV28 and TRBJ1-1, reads DVKVTQSSRYLVKRTGEKVFLECVQDMDHENMFWYRQDPGLGLRLIYFSYDVKMKEKGDIPEGYSVSREKKERFSLILESASTNQTSMYLCASRGTPMNTEAFFGQGTRLTVV.

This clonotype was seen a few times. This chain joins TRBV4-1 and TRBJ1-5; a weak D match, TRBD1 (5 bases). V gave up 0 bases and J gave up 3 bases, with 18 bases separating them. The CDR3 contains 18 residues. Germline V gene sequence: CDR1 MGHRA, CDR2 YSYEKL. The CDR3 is CASSQDLAGSAPNQPQHF. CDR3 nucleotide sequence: TGCGCCAGCAGCCAAGATCTTGCAGGGTCGGCCCCCAATCAGCCCCAGCATTTT.